This T cell receptor (beta chain) was obtained from a study of blood T cell repertoires in COVID-19. Whole-study context: COVID-19 samples from acute and convalescent phases originated in the United States, Italy and Spain.

The repertoire was sequenced with immunoSEQ multiplex PCR; TCRdb's copy has only in-frame clones and lacks some. The sample carries around 230,000 clones, roughly four fifths recorded once. Germline V CDR1 and CDR2: SGHAT, FQNNGV. CDR3 length: 15 residues. This clone came up once. Sequence at one end of the junction differs from germline and may be a read error. Sequencing was done on a sample of peripheral blood. The chain uses TRBV11-2 and TRBJ2-1; 11 positions agree with TRBD1. The origin of this receptor is a woman aged 60-75 years with active or convalescent COVID-19. The chain's CDR3 is CASSPGQGAYDEQFF. Here the CDR3 DNA reads TGTGCCAGCAGCCCCGGACAGGGGGCCTACGATGAGCAGTTCTTC. Filled out from reference TRBV11-2 and TRBJ2-1, the complete variable domain reads EAGVAQSPRYKIIEKRQSVAFWCNPISGHATLYWYQQILGQGPKLLIQFQNNGVVDDSQLPKDRFSAERLKGVDSTLKIQPAKLEDSAVYLCASSPGQGAYDEQFFGPGTRLTVL.